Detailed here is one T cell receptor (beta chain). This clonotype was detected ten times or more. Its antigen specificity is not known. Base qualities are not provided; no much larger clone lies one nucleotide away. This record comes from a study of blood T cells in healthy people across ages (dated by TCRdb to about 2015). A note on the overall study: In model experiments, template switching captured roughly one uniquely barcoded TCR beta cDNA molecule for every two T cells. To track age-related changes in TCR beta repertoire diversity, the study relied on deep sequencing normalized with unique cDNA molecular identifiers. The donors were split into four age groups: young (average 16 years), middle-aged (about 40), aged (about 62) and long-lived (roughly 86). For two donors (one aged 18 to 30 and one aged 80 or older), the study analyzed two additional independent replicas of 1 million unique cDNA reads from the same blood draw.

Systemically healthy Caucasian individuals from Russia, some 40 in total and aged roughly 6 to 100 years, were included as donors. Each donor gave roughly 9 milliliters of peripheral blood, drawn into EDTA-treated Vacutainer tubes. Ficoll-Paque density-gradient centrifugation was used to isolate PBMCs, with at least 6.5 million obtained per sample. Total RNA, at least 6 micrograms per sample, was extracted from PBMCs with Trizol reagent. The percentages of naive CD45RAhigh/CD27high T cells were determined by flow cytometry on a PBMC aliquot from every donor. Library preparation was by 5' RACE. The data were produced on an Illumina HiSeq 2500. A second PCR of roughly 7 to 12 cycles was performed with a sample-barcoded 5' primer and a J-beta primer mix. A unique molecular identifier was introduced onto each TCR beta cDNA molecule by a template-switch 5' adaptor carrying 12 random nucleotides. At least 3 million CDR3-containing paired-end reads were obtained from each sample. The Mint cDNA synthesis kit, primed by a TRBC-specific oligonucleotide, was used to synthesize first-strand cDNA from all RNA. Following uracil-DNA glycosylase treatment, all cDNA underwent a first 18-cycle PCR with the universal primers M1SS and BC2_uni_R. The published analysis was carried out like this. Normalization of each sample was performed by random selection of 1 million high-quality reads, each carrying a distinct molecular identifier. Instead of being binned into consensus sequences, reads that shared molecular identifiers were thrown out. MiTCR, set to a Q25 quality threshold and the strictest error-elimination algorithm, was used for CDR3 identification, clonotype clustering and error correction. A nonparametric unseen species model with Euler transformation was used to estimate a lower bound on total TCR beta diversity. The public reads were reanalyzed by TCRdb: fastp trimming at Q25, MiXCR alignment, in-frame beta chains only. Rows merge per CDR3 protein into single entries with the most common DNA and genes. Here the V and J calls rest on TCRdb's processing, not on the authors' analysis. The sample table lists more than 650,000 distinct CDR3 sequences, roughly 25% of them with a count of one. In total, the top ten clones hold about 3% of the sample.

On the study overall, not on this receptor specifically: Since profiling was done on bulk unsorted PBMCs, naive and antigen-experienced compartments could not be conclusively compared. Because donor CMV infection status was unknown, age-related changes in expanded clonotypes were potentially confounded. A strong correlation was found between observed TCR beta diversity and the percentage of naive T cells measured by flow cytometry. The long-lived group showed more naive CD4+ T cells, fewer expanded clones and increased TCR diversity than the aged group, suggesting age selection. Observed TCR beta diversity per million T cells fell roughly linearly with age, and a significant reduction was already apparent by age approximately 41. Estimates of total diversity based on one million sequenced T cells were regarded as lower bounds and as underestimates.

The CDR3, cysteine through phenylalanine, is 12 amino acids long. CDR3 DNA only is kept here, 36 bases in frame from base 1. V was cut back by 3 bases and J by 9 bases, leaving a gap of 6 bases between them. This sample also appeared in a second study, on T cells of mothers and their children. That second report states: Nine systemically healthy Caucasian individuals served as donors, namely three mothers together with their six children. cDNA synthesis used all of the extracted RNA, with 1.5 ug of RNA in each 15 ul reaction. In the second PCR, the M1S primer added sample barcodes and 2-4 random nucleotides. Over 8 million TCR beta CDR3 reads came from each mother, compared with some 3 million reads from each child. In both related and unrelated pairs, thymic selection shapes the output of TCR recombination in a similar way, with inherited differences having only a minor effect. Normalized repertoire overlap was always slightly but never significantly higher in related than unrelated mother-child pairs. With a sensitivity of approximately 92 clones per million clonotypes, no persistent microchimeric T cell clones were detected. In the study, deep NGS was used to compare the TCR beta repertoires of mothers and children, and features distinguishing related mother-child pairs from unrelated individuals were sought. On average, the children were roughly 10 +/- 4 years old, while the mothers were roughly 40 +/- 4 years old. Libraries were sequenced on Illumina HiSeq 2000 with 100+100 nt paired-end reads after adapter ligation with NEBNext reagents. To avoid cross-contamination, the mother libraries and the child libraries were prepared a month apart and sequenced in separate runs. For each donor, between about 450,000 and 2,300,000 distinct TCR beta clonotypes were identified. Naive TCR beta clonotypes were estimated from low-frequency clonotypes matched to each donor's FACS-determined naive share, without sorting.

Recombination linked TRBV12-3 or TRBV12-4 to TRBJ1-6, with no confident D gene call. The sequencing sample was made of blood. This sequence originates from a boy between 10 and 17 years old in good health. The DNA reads TGTGCCAGCAGTTTTCCCGGTTCACCCCTCCACTTT. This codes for CASSFPGSPLHF.